The source of this TCR beta chain is a study of beta chain features in type 1 diabetes. Every donor had blood drawn once into heparin, around 120 mL on average. Since all of the isolated RNA was reverse transcribed, expressed TCRB transcripts were what got sequenced. Profiling relied on immunoSEQ multiplex PCR, and the TCRdb table lists in-frame clones only, not all of them. Of about 130,000 clones detected, about 8.7% appear once; the ten largest clones hold approximately 0.68%. This clone showed up just a few times. This CDR3 comprises 12 residues. With 5 bases removed from V and 3 bases from J, the gap between germline ends came to 7 bases. The germline gives CDR1 MNHEY, CDR2 SVGAGI.

The sample taken for sequencing was central memory CD4+ T cells from blood. This chain connects TRBV6-5 to TRBJ1-2; D gene unclear. The TCR was taken from a man aged 18 to 29 in good health. CDR3 residues: CASSPGDYGYTF. The CDR3 DNA is TGTGCCAGCAGTCCCGGGGACTATGGCTACACCTTC.